The clone carrying this T cell receptor (beta chain) showed up just a few times. What it recognizes is unknown. This sample was included in a study of T-cell memory formation after mild COVID-19. Turning to the study itself: TCR clustering was largely donor specific. Study-wide results and caveats: The appearance of some responding clones in pre-infection memory suggested that cross-reactive memory joined. Shrinking CD4+ clones resided mostly in CM and EM, and CD8+ ones in EMRA.

TCR alpha and TCR beta cDNA libraries with sample barcodes and UMIs came from 5'RACE using constant-segment primers. In TCRdb, the 5' RACE reads were re-called with MiXCR into one record per CDR3 protein. The data contain approximately 60,000 distinct CDR3 sequences, 9% to 9.5% of them singletons. The receptor's source is a man aged 18-30 years who had mild COVID-19 (a few samples of this study predate the infection). Cell type and time point are not known. The sequencing input was PBMCs or a T cell subset sorted from them (not recorded which).

The CDR3 DNA reads as TGTGCCAGCAGACCGACCGATTCGCGAGATACGCAGTATTTT. Translated, it gives CASRPTDSRDTQYF. V usage is TRBV6-5 and J usage is TRBJ2-3; no reliable D call. The CDR3 runs to 14 residues. CDR1 is MNHEY and CDR2 is SVGAGI in the germline V gene. Between the trimmed V and J ends, which lost 6 bases and 5 bases, there was a span of 15 bases.